These 3 T cell receptor beta chains originate from one sample sequenced in a study of blood T cells in healthy people across ages. A sample-barcoded 5' primer and a J-beta primer mix were used in a second PCR of about 7 to 12 cycles. MiXCR was run by TCRdb on the 5' RACE reads, yielding one entry per CDR3 protein. The sample yields around 1,000,000 distinct CDR3 sequences, less than 25% seen once. These same records also appear under a second study, on T cells of mothers and their children.

The sample was blood. The receptor set was obtained from a girl aged 2-10 years in good health.

In its sample, this clonotype was seen many times. V and J are TRBV10-2 and TRBJ2-5; TRBD2 matches at 12 bases. Germline values: CDR1 WSHSY, CDR2 SAAADI. This CDR3 region has 15 residues. Trimming at V came to 5 bases and at J to 1 base, leaving 2 bases not matched to a gene. The CDR3 sequence is CASSTTSGGQETQYF. The DNA for the CDR3 is TGCGCCAGCAGTACGACTAGCGGGGGCCAAGAGACCCAGTACTTC.

This clonotype was counted only a few times. This chain joins TRBV29-1 and TRBJ1-1, with D perhaps TRBD1 (5 bases). The germline V gene encodes CDR1 SQVTM and CDR2 ANQGSEA. The CDR3 consists of 12 residues. With 8 bases removed from V and 0 bases from J, the gap between germline ends came to 10 bases. CDR3 in amino acids: CSTRQLNTEAFF. CDR3 in DNA: TGCAGCACACGACAGTTGAACACTGAAGCTTTCTTT.

The chain employs TRBV11-2 and TRBJ1-6; D remains unclear. The CDR3 consists of 12 residues. Germline CDR1 SGHAT, CDR2 FQNNGV. The ends were cut back, 7 bases at V and 7 bases at J, with 8 bases in the middle. Here the CDR3 reads CASTLANSPLHF. The CDR3 DNA is TGTGCCAGCACGTTGGCGAATTCACCCCTCCACTTT.